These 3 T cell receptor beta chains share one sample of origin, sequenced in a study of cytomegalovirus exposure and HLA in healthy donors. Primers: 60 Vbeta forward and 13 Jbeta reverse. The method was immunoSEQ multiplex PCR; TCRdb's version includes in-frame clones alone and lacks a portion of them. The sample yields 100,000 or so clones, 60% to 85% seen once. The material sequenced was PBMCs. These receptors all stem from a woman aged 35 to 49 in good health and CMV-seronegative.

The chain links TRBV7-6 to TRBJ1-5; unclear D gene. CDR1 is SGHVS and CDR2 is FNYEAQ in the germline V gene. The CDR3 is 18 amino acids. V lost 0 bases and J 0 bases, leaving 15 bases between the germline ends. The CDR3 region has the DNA TGTGCCAGCAGCTTAGCCATCCGACCCGGGGATAGCAATCAGCCCCAGCATTTT. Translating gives CASSLAIRPGDSNQPQHF. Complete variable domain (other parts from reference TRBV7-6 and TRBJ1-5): GAGVSQSPRYKVTKRGQDVALRCDPISGHVSLYWYRQALGQGPEFLTYFNYEAQQDKSGLPNDRFSAERPEGSISTLTIQRTEQRDSAMYRCASSLAIRPGDSNQPQHFGDGTRLSIL.

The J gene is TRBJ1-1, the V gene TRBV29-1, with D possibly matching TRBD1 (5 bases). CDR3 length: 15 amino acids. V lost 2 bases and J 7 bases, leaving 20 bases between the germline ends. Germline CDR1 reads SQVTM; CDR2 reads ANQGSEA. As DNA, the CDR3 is TGCAGCGTTGAACTCACGGAGGGGAGAATTGGTGAAGCTTTCTTT. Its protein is CSVELTEGRIGEAFF. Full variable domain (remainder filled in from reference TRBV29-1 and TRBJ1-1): SAVISQKPSRDICQRGTSLTIQCQVDSQVTMMFWYRQQPGQSLTLIATANQGSEATYESGFVIDKFPISRPNLTFSTLTVSNMSPEDSSIYLCSVELTEGRIGEAFFGQGTRLTVV.

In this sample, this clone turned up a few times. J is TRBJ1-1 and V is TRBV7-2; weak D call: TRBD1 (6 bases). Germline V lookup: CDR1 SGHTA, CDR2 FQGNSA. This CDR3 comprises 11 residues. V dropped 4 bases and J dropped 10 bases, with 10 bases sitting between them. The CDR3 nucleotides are TGTGCCAGCAGCTCATCCAGGGGAGCTTTCTTT. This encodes CASSSSRGAFF. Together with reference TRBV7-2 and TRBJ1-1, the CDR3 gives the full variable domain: GAGVSQSPSNKVTEKGKDVELRCDPISGHTALYWYRQSLGQGLEFLIYFQGNSAPDKSGLPSDRFSAERTGGSVSTLTIQRTQQEDSAVYLCASSSSRGAFFGQGTRLTVV.